This TCR beta chain was found in a study of radiotherapy plus CTLA-4 blockade in lung cancer. Study-wide context: In roughly 19% of patients, objective responses were seen; approximately 31% had disease control.

On this clone itself: Its specificity is unknown.

The data were produced by immunoSEQ multiplex PCR, yet TCRdb's version contains in-frame clones alone and is incomplete. The sample gives roughly 100,000 clones, 85% of which show up once; over 2% is in the top ten. Findings of the study overall: Best predicting response, reportedly, were early blood T cell clone dynamics, with interferon-beta. Following radiotherapy plus ipilimumab, tumor-derived TCR clones expanded in the blood.

Treatment of patients with chemo-refractory metastatic non-small-cell lung cancer consisted of focal radiation plus CTLA-4 blockade with ipilimumab. Losses at the gene ends were 5 bases for V and 5 bases for J; bases not matched to a gene: 9. This CDR3 has 16 amino acids. CDR1 SGHTA and CDR2 FQGNSA come from the germline V gene. The source is a human donor with non-small cell lung cancer that progressed on radiotherapy plus ipilimumab. Some clones in this sample may be carry-over from other donors' samples. Sequences were derived from peripheral blood, sampled from a patient treated with radiotherapy plus ipilimumab. The rearrangement uses TRBV7-2 and TRBJ2-3; 11 nucleotides line up with TRBD2. CDR3: CASSIYSGGEEDTQYF. CDR3 coding DNA: TGTGCCAGCAGCATTTATAGCGGGGGGGAGGAAGATACGCAGTATTTT. Filled out from reference TRBV7-2 and TRBJ2-3, the complete variable domain reads GAGVSQSPSNKVTEKGKDVELRCDPISGHTALYWYRQSLGQGLEFLIYFQGNSAPDKSGLPSDRFSAERTGGSVSTLTIQRTQQEDSAVYLCASSIYSGGEEDTQYFGPGTRLTVL.